The T cell receptor (beta chain) under discussion was sequenced for a study of monozygotic twins with inflammatory bowel disease. Whole-study findings and limits: IBD patients showed reduced TCRbeta diversity (inverse Simpson) versus healthy co-twins. A distinction between different T cell subtypes was not possible. Possibly because of limited power, concordant and discordant twins showed no difference in repertoire similarity. People with IBD had fewer clonotypes in common with others than healthy twins did, especially with disease activity.

Reprocessing the 5' RACE reads, TCRdb reports a single entry for every CDR3 protein and omits DNA. This sample's table reports fewer than 350,000 distinct CDR3 sequences. A remark on this clonotype: No antigen is known for it.

Input material: blood. The clonotype was recovered from a human donor with ulcerative colitis or Crohn's disease, or a healthy co-twin of an affected twin (not recorded which).

CDR3 region: CASSFAAGANVLTF. This chain joins TRBV12-3 or TRBV12-4 and TRBJ2-6. This CDR3 region has 14 residues.